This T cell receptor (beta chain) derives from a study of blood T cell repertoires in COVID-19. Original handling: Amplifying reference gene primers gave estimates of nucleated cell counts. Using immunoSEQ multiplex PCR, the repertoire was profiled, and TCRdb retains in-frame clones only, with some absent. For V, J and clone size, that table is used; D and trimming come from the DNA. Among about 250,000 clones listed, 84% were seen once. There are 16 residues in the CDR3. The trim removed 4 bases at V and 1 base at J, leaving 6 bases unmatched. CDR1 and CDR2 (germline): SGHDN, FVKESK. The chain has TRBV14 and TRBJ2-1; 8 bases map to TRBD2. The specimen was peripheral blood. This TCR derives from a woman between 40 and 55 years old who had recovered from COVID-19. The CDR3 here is CASSRDGGVSYNEQFF. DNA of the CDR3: TGTGCCAGCAGCCGAGACGGGGGGGTATCCTACAATGAGCAGTTCTTC.